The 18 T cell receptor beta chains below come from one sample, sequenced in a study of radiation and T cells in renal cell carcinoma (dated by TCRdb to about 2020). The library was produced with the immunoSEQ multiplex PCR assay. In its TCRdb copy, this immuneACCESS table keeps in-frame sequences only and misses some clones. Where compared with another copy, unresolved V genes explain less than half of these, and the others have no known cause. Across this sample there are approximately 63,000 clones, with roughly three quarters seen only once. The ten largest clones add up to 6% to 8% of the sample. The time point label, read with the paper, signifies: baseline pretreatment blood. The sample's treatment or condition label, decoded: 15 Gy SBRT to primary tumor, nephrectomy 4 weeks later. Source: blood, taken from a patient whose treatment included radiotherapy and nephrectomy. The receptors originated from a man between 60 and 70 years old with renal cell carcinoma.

The CDR3 is CASSDSGTDYNEQFF. CDR3 sequence (DNA): TGTGCCAGCAGTGACTCGGGGACAGATTACAATGAGCAGTTCTTC. The V and J genes are TRBV6-4 and TRBJ2-1, with 7 bases fitting TRBD1. The CDR3 spans 15 residues. The V segment lost 0 bases and the J segment 4 bases; nucleotides outside the gene matches: 3. Germline loops: CDR1 MRHNA, CDR2 SNTAGT.

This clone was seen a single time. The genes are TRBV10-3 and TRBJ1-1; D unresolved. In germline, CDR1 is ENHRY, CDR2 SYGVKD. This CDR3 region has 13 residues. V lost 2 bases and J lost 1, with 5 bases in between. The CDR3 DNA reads TGTGCCATCAGTGAGGAAGGGAACACTGAAGCTTTCTTT. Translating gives CAISEEGNTEAFF.

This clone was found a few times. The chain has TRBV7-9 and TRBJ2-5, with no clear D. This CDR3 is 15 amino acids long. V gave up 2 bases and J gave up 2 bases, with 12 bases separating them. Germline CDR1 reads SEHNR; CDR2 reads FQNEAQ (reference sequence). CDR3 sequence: CASSLFGGEQETQYF. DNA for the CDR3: TGTGCCAGCAGCTTATTCGGTGGCGAACAAGAGACCCAGTACTTC.

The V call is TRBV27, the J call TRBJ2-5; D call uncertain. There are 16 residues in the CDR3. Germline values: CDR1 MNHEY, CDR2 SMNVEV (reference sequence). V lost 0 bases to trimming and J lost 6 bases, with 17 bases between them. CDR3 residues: CASSLSVGSPPKTQYF. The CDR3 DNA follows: TGTGCCAGCAGTTTATCAGTAGGGTCCCCCCCCAAGACCCAGTACTTC.

The CDR3 protein is CASSLASGRYANTGELFF. CDR3 DNA sequence: TGTGCCAGCAGCTTAGCATCTGGGCGATACGCGAACACCGGGGAGCTGTTTTTT. The rearrangement joins TRBV7-8 to TRBJ2-2; D gene ambiguous. CDR1 is SGHVS, CDR2 FQNEAQ, per germline. V was cut by 0 bases and J by 0 bases, with 14 bases left in between. This CDR3 has 18 amino acids. Looking up the rest from reference TRBV7-8 and TRBJ2-2 gives the full variable domain: GAGVSQSPRYKVAKRGQDVALRCDPISGHVSLFWYQQALGQGPEFLTYFQNEAQLDKSGLPSDRFFAERPEGSVSTLKIQRTQQEDSAVYLCASSLASGRYANTGELFFGEGSRLTVL.

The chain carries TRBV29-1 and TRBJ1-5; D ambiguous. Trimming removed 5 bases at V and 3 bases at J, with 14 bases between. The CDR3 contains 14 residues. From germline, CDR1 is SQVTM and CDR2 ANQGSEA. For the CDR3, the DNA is TGCAGCGTTCGTACCGGGATCTACAATCAGCCCCAGCATTTT. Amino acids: CSVRTGIYNQPQHF.

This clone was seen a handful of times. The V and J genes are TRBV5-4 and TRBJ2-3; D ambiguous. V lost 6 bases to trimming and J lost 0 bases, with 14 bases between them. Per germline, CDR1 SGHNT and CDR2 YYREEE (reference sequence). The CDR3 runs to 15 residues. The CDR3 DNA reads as TGTGCCAGCAACCTTGAGCCCACTAGCACAGATACGCAGTATTTT. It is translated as CASNLEPTSTDTQYF.

CDR3 DNA sequence: TGTGCCAGCAGCTTAAAGGGGGATGGCAATCAGCCCCAGCATTTT. Protein sequence: CASSLKGDGNQPQHF. The chain uses TRBV7-2 and TRBJ1-5, with D maybe TRBD1 (6 bases). The length of the CDR3 is 15 residues. Trimming left V 2 bases short and J 2 bases short, with 10 bases between. CDR1 and CDR2 (germline): SGHTA, FQGNSA.

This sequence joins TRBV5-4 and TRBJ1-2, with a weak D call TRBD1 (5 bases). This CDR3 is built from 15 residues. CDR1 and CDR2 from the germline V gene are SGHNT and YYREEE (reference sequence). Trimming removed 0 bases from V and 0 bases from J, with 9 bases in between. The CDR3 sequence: CASSLAGEANYGYTF. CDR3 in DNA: TGTGCCAGCAGCTTGGCGGGGGAGGCTAACTATGGCTACACCTTC. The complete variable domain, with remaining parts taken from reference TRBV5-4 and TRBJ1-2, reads ETGVTQSPTHLIKTRGQQVTLRCSSQSGHNTVSWYQQALGQGPQFIFQYYREEENGRGNFPPRFSGLQFPNYSSELNVNALELDDSALYLCASSLAGEANYGYTFGSGTRLTVV.

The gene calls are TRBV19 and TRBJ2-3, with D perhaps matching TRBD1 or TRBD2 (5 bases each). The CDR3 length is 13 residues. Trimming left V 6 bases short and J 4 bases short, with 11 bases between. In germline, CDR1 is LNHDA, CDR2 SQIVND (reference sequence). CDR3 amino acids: CASSYGTADTQYF. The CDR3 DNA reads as TGTGCCAGTAGCTACGGGACGGCAGATACGCAGTATTTT.

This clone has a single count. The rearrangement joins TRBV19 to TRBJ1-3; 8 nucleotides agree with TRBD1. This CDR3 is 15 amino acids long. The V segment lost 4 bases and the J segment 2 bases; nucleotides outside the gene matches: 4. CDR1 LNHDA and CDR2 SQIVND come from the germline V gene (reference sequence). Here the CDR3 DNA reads TGTGCCAGTAGTACCACAGGGGGGGCTGGAAACACCATATATTTT. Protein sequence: CASSTTGGAGNTIYF.

CDR3 region: CASSLASGRNNEQFF. CDR3 nucleotide sequence: TGTGCCAGCAGCTTAGCGTCGGGCAGGAACAATGAGCAGTTCTTC. The chain recombines TRBV7-9 with TRBJ2-1; D is uncertain. V was clipped by 0 bases and J by 5 bases, with 11 bases between them. CDR3 length equals 15 residues. Germline CDR1 and CDR2: SEHNR and FQNEAQ (reference sequence). Using reference TRBV7-9 and TRBJ2-1 for the parts outside the CDR3, the full variable domain is DTGVSQNPRHKITKRGQNVTFRCDPISEHNRLYWYRQTLGQGPEFLTYFQNEAQLEKSRLLSDRFSAERPKGSFSTLEIQRTEQGDSAMYLCASSLASGRNNEQFFGPGTRLTVL.

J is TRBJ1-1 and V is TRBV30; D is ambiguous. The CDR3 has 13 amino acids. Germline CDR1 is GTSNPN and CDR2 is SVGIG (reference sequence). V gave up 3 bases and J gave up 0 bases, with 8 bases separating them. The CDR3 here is CAWRGLMNTEAFF. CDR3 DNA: TGTGCCTGGAGAGGACTGATGAACACTGAAGCTTTCTTT.

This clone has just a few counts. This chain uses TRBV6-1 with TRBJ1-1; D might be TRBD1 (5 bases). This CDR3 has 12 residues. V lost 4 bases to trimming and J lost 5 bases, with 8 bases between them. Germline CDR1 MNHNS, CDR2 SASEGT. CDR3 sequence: CASSVAGTEAFF. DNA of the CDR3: TGTGCCAGCAGTGTAGCAGGGACTGAAGCTTTCTTT.

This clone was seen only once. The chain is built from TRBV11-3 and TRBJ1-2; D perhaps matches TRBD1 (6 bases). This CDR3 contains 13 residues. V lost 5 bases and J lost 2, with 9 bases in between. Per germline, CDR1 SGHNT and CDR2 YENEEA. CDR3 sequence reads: CASSRTENYGYTF. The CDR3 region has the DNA TGTGCCAGCAGCCGGACAGAGAACTATGGCTACACCTTC. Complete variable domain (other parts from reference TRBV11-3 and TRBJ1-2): EAGVVQSPRYKIIEKKQPVAFWCNPISGHNTLYWYLQNLGQGPELLIRYENEEAVDDSQLPKDRFSAERLKGVDSTLKIQPAELGDSAVYLCASSRTENYGYTFGSGTRLTVV.

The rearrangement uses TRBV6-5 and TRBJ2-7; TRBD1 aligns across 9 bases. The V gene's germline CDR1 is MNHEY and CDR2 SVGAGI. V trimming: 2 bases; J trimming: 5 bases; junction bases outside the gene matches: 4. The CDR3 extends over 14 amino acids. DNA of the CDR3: TGTGCCAGCAGTTACGGACAGGGGACCGACGAGCAGTACTTC. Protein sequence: CASSYGQGTDEQYF.

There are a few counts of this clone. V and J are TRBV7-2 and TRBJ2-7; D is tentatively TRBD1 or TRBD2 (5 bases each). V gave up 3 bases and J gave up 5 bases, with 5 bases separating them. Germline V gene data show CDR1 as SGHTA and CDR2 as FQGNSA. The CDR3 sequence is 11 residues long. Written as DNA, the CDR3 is TGTGCCAGCAGCTTGGGGGACGAGCAGTACTTC. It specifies CASSLGDEQYF.

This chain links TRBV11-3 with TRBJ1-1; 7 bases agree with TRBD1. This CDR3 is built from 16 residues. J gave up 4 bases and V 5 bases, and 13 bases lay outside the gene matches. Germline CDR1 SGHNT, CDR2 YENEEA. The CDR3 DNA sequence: TGTGCCAGCAGCCCCTCCGGGAGGGGGCCGGGCACTGAAGCTTTCTTT. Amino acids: CASSPSGRGPGTEAFF.